The 18 T cell receptor beta chains below come from one sample, sequenced in a study of OX40 agonist ivuxolimab in advanced cancers. TCRdb's table, derived via immunoSEQ multiplex PCR, lists solely in-frame clones and lacks some. The profile covers some 150,000 clones, with 90% appearing a single time and 1.1% taken by the ten largest. The specimen comprised CD4+ or CD8+ T cells sorted from blood, sampled in a trial of the OX40 agonist ivuxolimab. The receptor set was obtained from an adult with an advanced solid tumor such as melanoma, head and neck, liver or kidney cancer.

The CDR3 spells CASSLNRQAGTEAFF. The CDR3 DNA follows: TGTGCCAGCAGCTTAAATCGGCAGGCAGGGACTGAAGCTTTCTTT. The genes are TRBV7-8 and TRBJ1-1; a possible D gene is TRBD1 (5 bases). The CDR3 runs 15 residues. CDR1 and CDR2 (germline): SGHVS, FQNEAQ. The V and J ends lost 2 bases and 5 bases respectively, with 15 bases between them.

The CDR3 protein is CATSREAATNEKLFF. CDR3 sequence (DNA): TGTGCCACCAGCAGAGAGGCAGCAACTAATGAAAAACTGTTTTTT. This sequence joins TRBV15 and TRBJ1-4; D not resolved. The CDR3 is 15 amino acids. Germline CDR1 and CDR2: LNHNV and YYDKDF (reference sequence). The germline V and J ends were trimmed by 0 bases and 0 bases, with 5 bases remaining between them.

The gene calls are TRBV9 and TRBJ2-5, with 8 bases lining up with TRBD1. Germline-derived CDR1 and CDR2 are SGDLS and YYNGEE. V shed 4 bases and J 2 bases; nucleotides not matched to a gene: 1. The CDR3 sequence is 13 residues long. This CDR3 is CASSYRGQETQYF. The CDR3 DNA follows: TGTGCCAGCAGCTACAGGGGGCAAGAGACCCAGTACTTC.

The chain employs TRBV27 and TRBJ2-5; D is undetermined. Deletions cut 3 bases from V and 9 bases from J, with 2 bases between. From germline, CDR1 is MNHEY and CDR2 SMNVEV (reference sequence). This CDR3 spans 9 amino acids. CDR3 in amino acids: CASSLAQYF. Here the CDR3 DNA reads TGTGCCAGCAGTTTGGCCCAGTACTTC.

This clone is a singleton in its sample. The chain combines TRBV7-6 with TRBJ2-7; 11 nucleotides align to TRBD2. CDR1 is SGHVS, CDR2 FNYEAQ, per germline. V lost 0 bases and J lost 0; bases outside the gene matches: 4. CDR3 length: 17 residues. CDR3 region: CASSLAASGGSSYEQYF. In DNA form, the CDR3 reads TGTGCCAGCAGCTTAGCAGCTAGCGGGGGGAGCTCCTACGAGCAGTACTTC.

The chain carries TRBV5-4 and TRBJ1-2; D ambiguous. V gave up 5 bases and J gave up 2 bases, with 13 bases separating them. The germline V gene encodes CDR1 SGHNT and CDR2 YYREEE (reference sequence). This CDR3 spans 14 amino acids. In DNA form, the CDR3 reads TGTGCCAGCAGTTCCGGGAACCTAAACTATGGCTACACCTTC. Translation gives CASSSGNLNYGYTF.

The V and J genes are TRBV2 and TRBJ1-5; D is perhaps TRBD1 (5 bases). The V gene's germline CDR1 is SNHLY and CDR2 FYNNEI. The CDR3 covers 15 residues. V was trimmed by 4 bases and J by 6 bases, leaving 16 bases between them. CDR3 region: CASSGWGRLGQPQHF. The CDR3 DNA reads as TGTGCCAGCAGTGGCTGGGGACGCTTAGGTCAGCCCCAGCATTTT.

The chain uses TRBV7-2 and TRBJ2-1; 13 bases align to TRBD2. Germline trimming cut 6 bases from V and 3 bases from J; bases unmatched to any gene: 2. The CDR3 length is 15 residues. Germline CDR1 SGHTA, CDR2 FQGNSA. This CDR3 reads CASSWTSGSYNEQFF. Here the CDR3 DNA reads TGTGCCAGCAGTTGGACTAGCGGGAGCTACAATGAGCAGTTCTTC.

J is TRBJ1-2 and V is TRBV30; the D is unclear. Trimming pared 2 bases from V and 8 bases from J, leaving 15 bases between. Germline values: CDR1 GTSNPN, CDR2 SVGIG (reference sequence). The CDR3 has 13 residues. CDR3: CAWSTRPAGGYTF. The CDR3 DNA follows: TGTGCCTGGAGTACCCGCCCGGCTGGAGGCTACACCTTC. Complete variable domain (other parts from reference TRBV30 and TRBJ1-2): SQTIHQWPATLVQPVGSPLSLECTVEGTSNPNLYWYRQAAGRGLQLLFYSVGIGQISSEVPQNLSASRPQDRQFILSSKKLLLSDSGFYLCAWSTRPAGGYTFGSGTRLTVV.

The rearrangement joins TRBV7-3 to TRBJ1-2; 7 bases match TRBD1. The germline CDR1 and CDR2 sequences are SGHTA and FQGTGA. The CDR3 extends over 15 amino acids. With 5 bases clipped from V and 6 bases from J, the junction kept 12 bases outside the gene matches. CDR3 coding DNA: TGTGCCAGCAGCGAGTCCCCACAGGGGAGTAATGGCTACACCTTC. It codes for CASSESPQGSNGYTF.

The chain has TRBV9 and TRBJ2-5; D may correspond to TRBD1 or TRBD2 (5 bases each). V was pared by 5 bases and J by 0 bases, with 17 bases between. The CDR3 length is 16 residues. From germline, CDR1 is SGDLS and CDR2 YYNGEE. CDR3: CASSVTGTPYQETQYF. In DNA, the CDR3 is TGTGCCAGCAGTGTCACCGGGACGCCGTACCAAGAGACCCAGTACTTC.

This chain uses TRBV27 with TRBJ2-5; TRBD1 aligns across 8 bases. Gene TRBJ2-7 matches the end of the DNA better, so the J call may be wrong. This CDR3 contains 17 residues. CDR1 and CDR2 from the germline V gene are MNHEY and SMNVEV (reference sequence). The CDR3 bases are TGTGCCAGCAGTCCGACTCGTAGACAGGGGCAATGGTACGAGCAGTACTTC. It codes for CASSPTRRQGQWYEQYF.

The chain is built from TRBV6-6 and TRBJ2-7; D call uncertain. Germline-derived CDR1 and CDR2 are MNHNY and SVGAGI (reference sequence). Between the trimmed V and J ends, which lost 10 bases and 10 bases, there was a span of 20 bases. This CDR3 is 12 amino acids long. The CDR3 DNA reads TGTGCCACCTCCCAATTCGACCACAGTCAGTACTTC. It is translated as CATSQFDHSQYF.

The genes are TRBV5-1 and TRBJ2-7; the match to TRBD2 covers 10 bases. Per the germline V gene, CDR1 is SGHRS and CDR2 is YFSETQ. With 1 base clipped from V and 5 bases from J, the junction kept 12 bases outside the gene matches. The CDR3 runs 17 residues. The CDR3 coding sequence is TGCGCCAGCAGCTTGAGATCAGCGGGAGGGCCTAGGGACGAGCAGTACTTC. Translated, it gives CASSLRSAGGPRDEQYF.

CDR3 amino acids: CASSLGTGGAFF. The CDR3 nucleotides read TGTGCCAGCAGCTTGGGGACAGGGGGAGCTTTCTTT. The chain is built from TRBV7-2 and TRBJ1-1; 11 nucleotides match TRBD1. Trimming cost V 3 bases and J 10 bases; bases outside gene matches: 1. CDR1 and CDR2 from the germline V gene are SGHTA and FQGNSA. The length of the CDR3 is 12 residues.

This clone was observed once. The chain links TRBV5-6 to TRBJ1-5; 8 bases agree with TRBD1. The germline gives CDR1 SGHDT, CDR2 YYEEEE. This CDR3 comprises 16 residues. Trimming removed 4 bases from V and 3 bases from J; junction bases left unmatched: 9. The CDR3 reads CASSPQGALLNQPQHF. The CDR3 bases are TGTGCCAGCAGCCCTCAGGGGGCCCTACTCAATCAGCCCCAGCATTTT.

The J gene is TRBJ1-2, the V gene TRBV7-9; TRBD1 might be the D (6 bases). The length of the CDR3 is 15 residues. CDR1 is SEHNR and CDR2 is FQNEAQ in the germline V gene (reference sequence). V was cut by 1 base and J by 5 bases, with 14 bases left in between. CDR3 nucleotide sequence: TGTGCCAGCAGCTTAGTTGGGGGCGCGAGTTATGGCTACACCTTC. Encoded protein: CASSLVGGASYGYTF.

CDR3 loop: CASSSTEGRPYEQYF. In nucleotides, the CDR3 is TGTGCCAGCAGTTCCACCGAGGGTCGGCCCTACGAGCAGTACTTC. The chain carries TRBV28 and TRBJ2-7; D is perhaps TRBD2 (5 bases). The CDR3 is made up of 15 amino acids. The V end was cut by 4 bases, the J end by 2 bases, with 15 bases between. Germline V CDR1 and CDR2: MDHEN, SYDVKM.